This T cell receptor beta chain came from a study of blood T cell repertoires in COVID-19. Study-level background: From the United States, Italy and Spain came samples of acute and convalescent COVID-19.

The CDR3 runs 15 residues. CDR1 is MNHNS and CDR2 is SASEGT in the germline V gene. V gave up 1 base and J gave up 7 bases; unmatched junction bases: 6. Profiling relied on immunoSEQ multiplex PCR, and the TCRdb table lists in-frame clones only, not all of them. The sample lists under 20,000 clones; roughly 81% were seen once. The clonotype was recovered from a human donor with active COVID-19. The donor label of this sample is uncertain. Sequenced input: peripheral blood. The chain couples TRBV6-1 to TRBJ1-4; 7 bases align to TRBD1. DNA of the CDR3: TGTGCCAGCAGTGAAGGGACAGGTAGAGGTGAAAAACTGTTTTTT. It codes for CASSEGTGRGEKLFF.